This TCR beta chain was captured in a study of shared clonotypes between healthy human individuals. The study, taken as a whole, reports: Across subsets, estimated richness was generally greater for naive than for memory populations. In several donors, about 5% of naive CD4 clonotypes appeared in common. Unshared clonotypes carried lower generation probabilities than those common to all four donors.

Regarding this clone: Its antigen is not known.

Per the germline V gene, CDR1 is MNHEY and CDR2 is SMNVEV (reference sequence). J gave up 6 bases and V 5 bases, and 13 bases lay outside the gene matches. This CDR3 spans 17 amino acids. Every donor, a Caucasian adult, lived in Nashville, Tennessee. TCRdb's table, derived via immunoSEQ multiplex PCR, lists solely in-frame clones and lacks some. The repertoire holds hundreds of thousands of clones, with roughly 70% as singletons. Sequences were obtained from memory CD4+ T cells sorted from blood. Subset in this sample: CD45RA-negative fraction. This sequence was found in a man aged 25-40 years in good health. The chain is built from TRBV27 and TRBJ1-1; 12 bases align to TRBD1. CDR3 amino acids: CASSPYGTGGVLSEAFF. Written as DNA, the CDR3 is TGTGCCAGCAGTCCCTACGGGACAGGGGGCGTCTTGTCTGAAGCTTTCTTT.